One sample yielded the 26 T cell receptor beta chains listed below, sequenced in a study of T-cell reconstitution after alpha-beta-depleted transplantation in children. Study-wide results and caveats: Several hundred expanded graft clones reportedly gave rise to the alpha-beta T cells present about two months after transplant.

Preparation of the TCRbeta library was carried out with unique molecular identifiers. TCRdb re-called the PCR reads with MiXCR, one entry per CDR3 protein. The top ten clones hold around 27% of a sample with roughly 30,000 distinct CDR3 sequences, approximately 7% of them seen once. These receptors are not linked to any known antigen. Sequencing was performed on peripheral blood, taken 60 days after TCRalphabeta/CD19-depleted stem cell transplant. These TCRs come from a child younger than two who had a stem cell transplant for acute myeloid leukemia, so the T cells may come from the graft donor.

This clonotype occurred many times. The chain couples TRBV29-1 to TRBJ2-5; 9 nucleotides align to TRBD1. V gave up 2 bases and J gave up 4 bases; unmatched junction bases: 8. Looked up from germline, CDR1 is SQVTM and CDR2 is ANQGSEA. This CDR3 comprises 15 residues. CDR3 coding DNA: TGCAGCGTTGAAAGTACAGGGGGCTGGGGAGAGACCCAGTACTTC. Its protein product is CSVESTGGWGETQYF. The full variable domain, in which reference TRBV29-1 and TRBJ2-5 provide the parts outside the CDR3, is SAVISQKPSRDICQRGTSLTIQCQVDSQVTMMFWYRQQPGQSLTLIATANQGSEATYESGFVIDKFPISRPNLTFSTLTVSNMSPEDSSIYLCSVESTGGWGETQYFGPGTRLLVL.

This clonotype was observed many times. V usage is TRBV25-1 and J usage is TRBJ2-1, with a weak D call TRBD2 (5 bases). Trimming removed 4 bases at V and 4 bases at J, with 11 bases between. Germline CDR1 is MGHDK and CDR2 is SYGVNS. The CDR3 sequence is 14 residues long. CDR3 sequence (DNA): TGTGCCAGCAGTGTTGGACTTGGGTACAATGAGCAGTTCTTC. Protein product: CASSVGLGYNEQFF.

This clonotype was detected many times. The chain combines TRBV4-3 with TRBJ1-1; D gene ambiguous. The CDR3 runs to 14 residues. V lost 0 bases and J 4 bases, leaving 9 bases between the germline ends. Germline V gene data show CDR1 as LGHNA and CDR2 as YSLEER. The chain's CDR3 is CASSQDRVGTEAFF. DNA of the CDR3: TGCGCCAGCAGCCAAGATCGGGTGGGCACTGAAGCTTTCTTT.

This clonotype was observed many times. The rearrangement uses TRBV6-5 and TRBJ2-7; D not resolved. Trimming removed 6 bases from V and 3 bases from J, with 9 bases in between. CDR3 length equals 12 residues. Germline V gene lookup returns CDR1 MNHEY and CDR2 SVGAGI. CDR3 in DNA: TGTGCCAGCAGCGCGTACGACTACGAGCAGTACTTC. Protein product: CASSAYDYEQYF.

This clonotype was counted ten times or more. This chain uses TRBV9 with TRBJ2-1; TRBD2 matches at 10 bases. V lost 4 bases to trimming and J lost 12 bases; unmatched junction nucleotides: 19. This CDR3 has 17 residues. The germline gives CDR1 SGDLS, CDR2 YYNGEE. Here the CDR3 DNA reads TGTGCCAGCAGCCCAGGAGGAGCGGGAGGGCCTAGGGCGGGGCAGTTCTTC. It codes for CASSPGGAGGPRAGQFF.

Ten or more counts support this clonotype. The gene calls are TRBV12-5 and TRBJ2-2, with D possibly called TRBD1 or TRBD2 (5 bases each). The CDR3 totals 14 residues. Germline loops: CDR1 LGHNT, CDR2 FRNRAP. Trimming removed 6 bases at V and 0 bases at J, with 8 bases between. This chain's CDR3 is CASGGTSNTGELFF. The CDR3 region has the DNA TGTGCTAGTGGAGGGACCTCGAACACCGGGGAGCTGTTTTTT.

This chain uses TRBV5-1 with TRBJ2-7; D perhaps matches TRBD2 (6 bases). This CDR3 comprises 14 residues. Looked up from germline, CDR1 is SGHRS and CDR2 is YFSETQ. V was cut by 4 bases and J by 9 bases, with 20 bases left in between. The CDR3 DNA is TGCGCCAGCAGCGCAGGAGGGTATACCCTAGGGCAGTACTTC. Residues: CASSAGGYTLGQYF. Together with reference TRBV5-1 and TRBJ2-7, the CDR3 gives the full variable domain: KAGVTQTPRYLIKTRGQQVTLSCSPISGHRSVSWYQQTPGQGLQFLFEYFSETQRNKGNFPGRFSGRQFSNSRSEMNVSTLELGDSALYLCASSAGGYTLGQYFGPGTRLTVT.

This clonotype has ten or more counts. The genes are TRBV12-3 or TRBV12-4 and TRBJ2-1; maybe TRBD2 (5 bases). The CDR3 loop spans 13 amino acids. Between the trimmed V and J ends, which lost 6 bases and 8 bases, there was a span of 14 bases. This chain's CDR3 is CASSSLLGDEQFF. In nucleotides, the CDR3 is TGTGCCAGCAGCTCCCTCCTGGGAGATGAGCAGTTCTTC.

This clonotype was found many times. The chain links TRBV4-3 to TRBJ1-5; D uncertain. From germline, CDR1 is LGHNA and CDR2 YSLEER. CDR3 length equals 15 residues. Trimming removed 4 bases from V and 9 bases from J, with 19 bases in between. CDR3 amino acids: CASSPDRTGRVPQHF. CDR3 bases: TGCGCCAGCAGCCCCGACCGCACCGGTCGCGTGCCCCAGCATTTT.

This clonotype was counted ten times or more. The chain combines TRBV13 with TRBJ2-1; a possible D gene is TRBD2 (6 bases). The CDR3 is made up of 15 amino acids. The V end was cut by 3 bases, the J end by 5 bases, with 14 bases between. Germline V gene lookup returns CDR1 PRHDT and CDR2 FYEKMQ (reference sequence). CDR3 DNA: TGTGCCAGCAGCTTGTGGGAGGCGAGCCACAATGAGCAGTTCTTC. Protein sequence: CASSLWEASHNEQFF.

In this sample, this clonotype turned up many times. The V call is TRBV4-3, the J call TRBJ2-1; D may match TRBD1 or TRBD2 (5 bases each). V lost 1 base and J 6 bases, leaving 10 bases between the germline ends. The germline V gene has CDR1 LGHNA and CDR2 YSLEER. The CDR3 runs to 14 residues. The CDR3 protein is CASSQGGPSNEQFF. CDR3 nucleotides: TGCGCCAGCAGCCAAGGGGGACCGAGCAATGAGCAGTTCTTC.

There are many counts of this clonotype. CDR3 region: CASSLGGKGNQPQHF. The CDR3 DNA follows: TGTGCCAGCAGTTTAGGGGGTAAGGGCAATCAGCCCCAGCATTTT. The rearrangement joins TRBV12-3 or TRBV12-4 to TRBJ1-5; D is ambiguous. Trimming left V 1 base short and J 2 bases short, with 9 bases between. The CDR3 covers 15 residues.

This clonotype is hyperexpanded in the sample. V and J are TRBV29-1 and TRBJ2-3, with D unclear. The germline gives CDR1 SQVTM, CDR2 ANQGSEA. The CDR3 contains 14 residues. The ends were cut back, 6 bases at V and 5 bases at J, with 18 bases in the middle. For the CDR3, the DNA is TGCAGCGTGCCCCGGGCCCCCGTGGGAGATACGCAGTATTTT. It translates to CSVPRAPVGDTQYF.

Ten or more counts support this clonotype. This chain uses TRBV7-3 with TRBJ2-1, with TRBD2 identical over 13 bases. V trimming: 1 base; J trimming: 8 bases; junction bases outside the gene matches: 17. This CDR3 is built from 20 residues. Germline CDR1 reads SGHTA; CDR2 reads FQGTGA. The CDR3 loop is CASSLIPGLAGSAIRDEQFF. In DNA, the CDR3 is TGTGCCAGCAGCTTAATACCGGGACTAGCGGGATCTGCCATTAGGGATGAGCAGTTCTTC.

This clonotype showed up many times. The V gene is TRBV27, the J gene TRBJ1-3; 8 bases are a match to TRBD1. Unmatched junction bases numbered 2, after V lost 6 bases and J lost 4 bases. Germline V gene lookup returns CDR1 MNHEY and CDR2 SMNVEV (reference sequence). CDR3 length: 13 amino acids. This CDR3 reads CASRTGVGNTIYF. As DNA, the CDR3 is TGTGCCAGCAGGACAGGGGTCGGAAACACCATATATTTT.

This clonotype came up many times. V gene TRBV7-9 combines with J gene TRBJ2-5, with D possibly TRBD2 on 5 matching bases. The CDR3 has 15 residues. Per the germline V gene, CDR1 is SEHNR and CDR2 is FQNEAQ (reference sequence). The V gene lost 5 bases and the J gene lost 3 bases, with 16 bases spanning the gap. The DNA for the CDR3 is TGTGCCAGCAGCCCTCAGAGGGCGAGAAAAGAGACCCAGTACTTC. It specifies CASSPQRARKETQYF.

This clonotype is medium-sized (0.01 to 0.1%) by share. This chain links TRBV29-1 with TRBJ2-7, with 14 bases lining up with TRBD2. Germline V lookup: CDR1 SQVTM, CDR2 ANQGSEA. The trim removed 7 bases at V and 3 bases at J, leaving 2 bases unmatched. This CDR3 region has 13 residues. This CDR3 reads CSAGTSGGYEQYF. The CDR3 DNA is TGCAGCGCCGGGACTAGCGGGGGCTACGAGCAGTACTTC.

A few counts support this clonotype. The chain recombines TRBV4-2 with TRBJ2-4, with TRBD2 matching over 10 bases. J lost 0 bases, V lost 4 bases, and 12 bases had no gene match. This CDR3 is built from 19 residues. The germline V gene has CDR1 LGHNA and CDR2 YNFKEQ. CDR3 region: CASSPGASGSYLAKNIQYF. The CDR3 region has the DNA TGTGCCAGCAGCCCAGGAGCTAGCGGGAGTTACCTAGCCAAAAACATTCAGTACTTC.

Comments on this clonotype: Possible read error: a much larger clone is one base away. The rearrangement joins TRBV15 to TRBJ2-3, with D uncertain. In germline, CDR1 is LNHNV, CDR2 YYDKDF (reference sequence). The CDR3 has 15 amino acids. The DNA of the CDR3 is TGTGCCGCCAGCAGCGACGCCCTAAACACAGATACGCAGTATTTT. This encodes CAASSDALNTDTQYF.

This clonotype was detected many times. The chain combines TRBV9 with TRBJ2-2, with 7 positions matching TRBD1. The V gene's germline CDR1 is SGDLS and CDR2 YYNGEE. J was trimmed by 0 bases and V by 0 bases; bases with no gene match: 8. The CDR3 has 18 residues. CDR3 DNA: TGTGCCAGCAGCGTAGAACCGGGACAGACACCGAACACCGGGGAGCTGTTTTTT. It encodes CASSVEPGQTPNTGELFF.

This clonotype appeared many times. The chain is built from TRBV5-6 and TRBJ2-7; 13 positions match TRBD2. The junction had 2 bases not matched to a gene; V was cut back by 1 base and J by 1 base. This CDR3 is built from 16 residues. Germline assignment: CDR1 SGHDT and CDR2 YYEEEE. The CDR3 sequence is CASSLTSGGASYEQYF. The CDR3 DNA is TGTGCCAGCAGCTTGACTAGCGGGGGGGCTTCCTACGAGCAGTACTTC.

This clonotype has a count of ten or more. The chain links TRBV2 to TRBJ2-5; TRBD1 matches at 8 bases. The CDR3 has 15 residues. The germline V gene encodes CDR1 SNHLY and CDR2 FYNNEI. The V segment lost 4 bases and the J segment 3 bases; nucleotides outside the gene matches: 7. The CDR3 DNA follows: TGTGCCAGCAGTGTCGACAGGGGTTGGGAAGAGACCCAGTACTTC. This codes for CASSVDRGWEETQYF.

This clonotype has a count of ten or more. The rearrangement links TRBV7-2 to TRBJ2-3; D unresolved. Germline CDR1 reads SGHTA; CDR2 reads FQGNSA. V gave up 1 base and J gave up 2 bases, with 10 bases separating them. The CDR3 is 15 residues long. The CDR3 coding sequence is TGTGCCAGCAGCTTAGTTCGGCGGTCCACAGATACGCAGTATTTT. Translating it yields CASSLVRRSTDTQYF.

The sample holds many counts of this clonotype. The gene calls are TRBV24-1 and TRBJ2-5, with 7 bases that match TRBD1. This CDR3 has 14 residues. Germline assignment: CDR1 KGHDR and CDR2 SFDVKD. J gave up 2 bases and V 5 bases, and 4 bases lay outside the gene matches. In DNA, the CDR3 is TGTGCCACCAGTGTCGGGACAGCTCAAGAGACCCAGTACTTC. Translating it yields CATSVGTAQETQYF.

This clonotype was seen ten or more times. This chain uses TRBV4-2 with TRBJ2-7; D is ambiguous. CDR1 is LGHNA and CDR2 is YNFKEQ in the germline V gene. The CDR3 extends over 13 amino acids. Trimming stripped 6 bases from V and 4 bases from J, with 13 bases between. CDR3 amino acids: CASREIGAYEQYF. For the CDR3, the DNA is TGTGCCAGCAGAGAGATCGGAGCTTACGAGCAGTACTTC.

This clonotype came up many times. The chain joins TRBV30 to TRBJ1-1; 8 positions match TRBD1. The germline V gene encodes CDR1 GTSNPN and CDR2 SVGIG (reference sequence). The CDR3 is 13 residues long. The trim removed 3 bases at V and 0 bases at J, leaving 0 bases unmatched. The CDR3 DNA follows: TGTGCCTGGAGGGACAGGGTGAACACTGAAGCTTTCTTT. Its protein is CAWRDRVNTEAFF.